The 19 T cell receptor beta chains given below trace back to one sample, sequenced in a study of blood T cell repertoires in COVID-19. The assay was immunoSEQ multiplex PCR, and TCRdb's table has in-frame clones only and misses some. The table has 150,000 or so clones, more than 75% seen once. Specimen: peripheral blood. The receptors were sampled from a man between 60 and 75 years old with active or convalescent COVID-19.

CDR3 in amino acids: CASSEASSDRGRAGELFF. The CDR3 nucleotides read TGTGCCAGCAGTGAAGCCTCGTCTGACAGGGGGCGTGCCGGGGAGCTGTTTTTT. The chain combines TRBV6-1 with TRBJ2-2, with 10 bases fitting TRBD1. The CDR3 loop spans 18 amino acids. V lost 0 bases to trimming and J lost 6 bases; unmatched junction nucleotides: 10. Germline V CDR1 and CDR2: MNHNS, SASEGT.

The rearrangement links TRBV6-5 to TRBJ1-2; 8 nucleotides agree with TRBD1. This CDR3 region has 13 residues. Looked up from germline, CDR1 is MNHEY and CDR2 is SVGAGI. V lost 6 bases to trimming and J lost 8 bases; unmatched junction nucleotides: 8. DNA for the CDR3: TGTGCCAGCAGCCTCGGACAGGGAGTCGGCTACACCTTC. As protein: CASSLGQGVGYTF.

The CDR3 loop is CASSYFDIQYF. The CDR3, as DNA: TGTGCCAGCAGCTATTTTGACATTCAGTACTTC. This rearrangement joins TRBV12-3 or TRBV12-4 to TRBJ2-4, with D unresolved. This CDR3 contains 11 residues. Trimming shortened V by 6 bases and J by 8 bases, and 8 bases separated the two germline ends.

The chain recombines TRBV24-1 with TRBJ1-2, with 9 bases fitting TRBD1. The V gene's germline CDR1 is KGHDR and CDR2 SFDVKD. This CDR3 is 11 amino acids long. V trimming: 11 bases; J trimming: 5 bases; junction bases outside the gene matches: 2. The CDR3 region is CAIGQGYGYTF. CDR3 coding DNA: TGTGCCATCGGACAGGGGTATGGCTACACCTTC.

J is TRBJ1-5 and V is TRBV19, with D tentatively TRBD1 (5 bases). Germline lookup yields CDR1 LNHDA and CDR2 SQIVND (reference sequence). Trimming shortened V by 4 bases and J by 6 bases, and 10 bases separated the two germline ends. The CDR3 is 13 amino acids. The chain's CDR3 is CASSSREGQPQHF. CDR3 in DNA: TGTGCCAGTAGTAGCAGGGAAGGTCAGCCCCAGCATTTT. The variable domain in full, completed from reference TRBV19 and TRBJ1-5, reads DGGITQSPKYLFRKEGQNVTLSCEQNLNHDAMYWYRQDPGQGLRLIYYSQIVNDFQKGDIAEGYSVSREKKESFPLTVTSAQKNPTAFYLCASSSREGQPQHFGDGTRLSIL.

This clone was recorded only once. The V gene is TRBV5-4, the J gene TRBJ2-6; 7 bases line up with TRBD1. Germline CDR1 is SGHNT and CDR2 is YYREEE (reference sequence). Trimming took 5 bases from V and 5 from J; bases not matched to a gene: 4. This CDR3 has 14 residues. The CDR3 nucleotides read TGTGCCAGCAGTCAGGGACAGCGGGCCAACGTCCTGACTTTC. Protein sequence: CASSQGQRANVLTF.

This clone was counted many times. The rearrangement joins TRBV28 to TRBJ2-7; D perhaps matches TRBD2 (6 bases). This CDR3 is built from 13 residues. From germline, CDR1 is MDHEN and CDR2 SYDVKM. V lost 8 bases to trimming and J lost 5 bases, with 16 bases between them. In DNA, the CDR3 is TGTGCCAGCTCGGGGAGGTCCCCTGACGAGCAGTACTTC. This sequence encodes CASSGRSPDEQYF. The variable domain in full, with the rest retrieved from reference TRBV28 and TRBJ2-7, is DVKVTQSSRYLVKRTGEKVFLECVQDMDHENMFWYRQDPGLGLRLIYFSYDVKMKEKGDIPEGYSVSREKKERFSLILESASTNQTSMYLCASSGRSPDEQYFGPGTRLTVT.

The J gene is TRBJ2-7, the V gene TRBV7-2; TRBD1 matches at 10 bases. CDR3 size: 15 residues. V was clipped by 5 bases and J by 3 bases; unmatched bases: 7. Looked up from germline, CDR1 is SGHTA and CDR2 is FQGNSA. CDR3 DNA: TGTGCCAGCAGCGGGAGGACAGGGGGTAACTACGAGCAGTACTTC. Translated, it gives CASSGRTGGNYEQYF.

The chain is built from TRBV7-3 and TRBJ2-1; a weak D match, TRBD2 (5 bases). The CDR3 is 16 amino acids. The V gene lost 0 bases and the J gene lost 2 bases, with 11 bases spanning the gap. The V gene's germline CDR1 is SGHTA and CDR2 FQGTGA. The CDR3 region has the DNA TGTGCCAGCAGCTTAACGGGAGCGGCTGCCTACAATGAGCAGTTCTTC. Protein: CASSLTGAAAYNEQFF.

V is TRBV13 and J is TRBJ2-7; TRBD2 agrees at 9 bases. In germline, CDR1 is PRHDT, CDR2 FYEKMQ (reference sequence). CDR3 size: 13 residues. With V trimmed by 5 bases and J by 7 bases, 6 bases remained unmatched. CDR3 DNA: TGTGCCAGCAGCCCCCGCGGGAGGGGGGAGCAGTACTTC. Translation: CASSPRGRGEQYF. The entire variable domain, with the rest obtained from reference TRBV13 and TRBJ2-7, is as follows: AAGVIQSPRHLIKEKRETATLKCYPIPRHDTVYWYQQGPGQDPQFLISFYEKMQSDKGSIPDRFSAQQFSDYHSELNMSSLELGDSALYFCASSPRGRGEQYFGPGTRLTVT.

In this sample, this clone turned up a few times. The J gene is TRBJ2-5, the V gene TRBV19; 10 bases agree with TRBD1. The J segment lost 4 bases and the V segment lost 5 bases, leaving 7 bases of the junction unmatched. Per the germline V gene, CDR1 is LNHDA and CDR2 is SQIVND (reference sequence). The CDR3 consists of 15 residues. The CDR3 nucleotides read TGTGCCAGTAGTGCGACAGGGGGCGCCTCAGAGACCCAGTACTTC. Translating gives CASSATGGASETQYF.

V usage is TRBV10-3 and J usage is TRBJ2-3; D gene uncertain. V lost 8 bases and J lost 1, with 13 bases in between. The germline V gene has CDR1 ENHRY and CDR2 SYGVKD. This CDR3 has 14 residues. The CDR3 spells CAIRVLPGTDTQYF. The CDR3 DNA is TGTGCCATCCGCGTCCTTCCCGGCACAGATACGCAGTATTTT.

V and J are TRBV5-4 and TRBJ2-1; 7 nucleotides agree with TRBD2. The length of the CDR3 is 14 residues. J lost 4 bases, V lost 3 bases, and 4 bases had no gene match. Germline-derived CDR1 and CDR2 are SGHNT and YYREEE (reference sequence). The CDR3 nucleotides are TGTGCCAGCAGCTCGGCTAGCGGTTACAATGAGCAGTTCTTC. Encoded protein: CASSSASGYNEQFF. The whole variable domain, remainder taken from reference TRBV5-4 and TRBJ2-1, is ETGVTQSPTHLIKTRGQQVTLRCSSQSGHNTVSWYQQALGQGPQFIFQYYREEENGRGNFPPRFSGLQFPNYSSELNVNALELDDSALYLCASSSASGYNEQFFGPGTRLTVL.

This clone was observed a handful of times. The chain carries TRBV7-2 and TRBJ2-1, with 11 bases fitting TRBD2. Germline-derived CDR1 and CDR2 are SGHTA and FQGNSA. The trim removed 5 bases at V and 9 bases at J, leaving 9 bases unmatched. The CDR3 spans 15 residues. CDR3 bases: TGTGCCAGCAGCACACGAGGGGGACTAGCGGTTGAGCAGTTCTTC. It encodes CASSTRGGLAVEQFF.

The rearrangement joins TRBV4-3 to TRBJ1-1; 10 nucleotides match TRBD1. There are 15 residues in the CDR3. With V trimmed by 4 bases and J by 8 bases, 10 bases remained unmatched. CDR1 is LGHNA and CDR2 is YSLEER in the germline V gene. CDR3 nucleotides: TGCGCCAGCAGCCCCTCACTCGGGACAGGGGCCGAAGCTTTCTTT. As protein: CASSPSLGTGAEAFF.

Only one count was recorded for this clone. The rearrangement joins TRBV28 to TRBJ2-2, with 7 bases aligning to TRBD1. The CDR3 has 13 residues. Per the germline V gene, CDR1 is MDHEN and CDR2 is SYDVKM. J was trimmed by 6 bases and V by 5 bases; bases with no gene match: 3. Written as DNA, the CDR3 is TGTGCCAGCAGTCAGCAGGGGGCCGGGGAGCTGTTTTTT. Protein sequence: CASSQQGAGELFF.

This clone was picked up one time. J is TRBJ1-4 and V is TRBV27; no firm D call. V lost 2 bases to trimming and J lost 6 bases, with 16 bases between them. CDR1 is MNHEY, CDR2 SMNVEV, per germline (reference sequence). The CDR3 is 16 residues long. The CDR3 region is CASSLELPDSHEKLFF. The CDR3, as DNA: TGTGCCAGCAGTTTAGAACTCCCGGACTCCCATGAAAAACTGTTTTTT.

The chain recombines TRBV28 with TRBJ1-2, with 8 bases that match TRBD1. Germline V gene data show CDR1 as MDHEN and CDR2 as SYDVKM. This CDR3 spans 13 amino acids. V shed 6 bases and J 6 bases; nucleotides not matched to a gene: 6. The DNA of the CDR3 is TGTGCCAGCAGGCTACAGGGGGAGAATGGCTACACCTTC. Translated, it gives CASRLQGENGYTF.

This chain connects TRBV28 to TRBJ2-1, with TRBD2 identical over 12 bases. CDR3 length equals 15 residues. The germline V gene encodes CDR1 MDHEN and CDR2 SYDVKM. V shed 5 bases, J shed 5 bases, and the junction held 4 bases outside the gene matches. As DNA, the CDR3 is TGTGCCAGCAGTCCAAGACTAGCGGGAGACAATGAGCAGTTCTTC. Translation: CASSPRLAGDNEQFF.